This T cell receptor (beta chain) was captured by sequencing in a study of blood T cell repertoires in COVID-19. At the level of the study: Specimens from acute and convalescent COVID-19 originated in the United States, Italy and Spain.

Per the study methods: Nucleated cell counts were estimated from reference gene primer amplification. Some clones are missing from TCRdb's copy, which holds only in-frame ones; the method was immunoSEQ multiplex PCR. Clone size and the V and J calls come from that table; the DNA yielded D and trimming. Here the sample spans 150,000 to 200,000 clones, roughly 90% being singletons. Sequenced: peripheral blood. This clonotype originated in an older woman with COVID-19, enrolled during active disease.

Here the CDR3 DNA reads TGTGCCAGCAGTTACTCGGGTCGCGGCTTCAGCTCCTACGAGCAGTACTTC. It specifies CASSYSGRGFSSYEQYF. This chain links TRBV6-2 or TRBV6-3 with TRBJ2-7; no clear D gene. The V gene lost 0 bases and the J gene lost 0 bases, with 15 bases spanning the gap. Per the germline V gene, CDR1 is MNHEY and CDR2 is SVGEGT. The CDR3 spans 17 residues.